This TCR beta chain was sequenced for a study of blood T cell repertoires in COVID-19. In the study overall: The study drew acute and convalescent COVID-19 samples from the United States, Italy and Spain. T cells, B-cell-depleted T cells, or PBMCs supplied cDNA or gDNA.

Trimming at V came to 2 bases and at J to 11 bases, leaving 4 bases not matched to a gene. The CDR3 loop spans 12 amino acids. Per the original data handling: Estimation of nucleated cell counts was performed using reference gene primer amplification. Profiling relied on immunoSEQ multiplex PCR, and the TCRdb table lists in-frame clones only, not all of them. The V and J calls and clone size were taken over from that table, and D and trimming were inferred from the DNA. The table lists 150,000 to 200,000 clones, roughly 80% of them singletons. This TCR was recovered from a man between 70 and 80 years old with acute or convalescent COVID-19. The V gene is TRBV12-3 or TRBV12-4, the J gene TRBJ1-2; 8 bases align to TRBD1. Material for sequencing was peripheral blood. The CDR3 nucleotides read TGTGCCAGCAGTTTAAGACAGGGGTGGTACACCTTC. This gives the protein CASSLRQGWYTF.